Listed below are T cell receptor beta chains from one sample, sequenced in a study of control samples from healthy donors and cancer patients. The data were produced by immunoSEQ multiplex PCR, yet TCRdb's version contains in-frame clones alone and is incomplete. The sample includes 170,000 or so clones, about 90% of them seen just once. Sequencing input: blood. These receptors all stem from a woman between 45 and 60 years old in good health. CDR3s include the opening cysteine and the closing phenylalanine or tryptophan. D genes are given only for firm matches. Clone size is given for some rows only: seen once, a few or many times, or a class if the clone is expanded.

clone size: NA; D gene: NA; J gene: TRBJ2-2; V gene: TRBV6-2/TRBV6-3; CDR3 protein: CASSYGPNTGELFF; CDR3 DNA: TGTGCCAGCAGTTACGGTCCTAACACCGGGGAGCTGTTTTTT
clone size: few; D gene: NA; J gene: TRBJ2-1; V gene: TRBV7-2; CDR3 protein: CASSHGPGRSYNEQFF; CDR3 DNA: TGTGCCAGCAGCCACGGGCCGGGCCGCTCCTACAATGAGCAGTTCTTC
clone size: NA; D gene: NA; J gene: TRBJ2-5; V gene: TRBV6-2/TRBV6-3; CDR3 protein: CASSYFGSQLGETQYF; CDR3 DNA: TGTGCCAGCAGTTACTTTGGGAGTCAGCTAGGGGAGACCCAGTACTTC
clone size: NA; D gene: NA; J gene: TRBJ2-4; V gene: TRBV7-3; CDR3 protein: CASSLTSGFENIQYF; CDR3 DNA: TGTGCCAGCAGCCTGACAAGTGGCTTCGAAAACATTCAGTACTTC
clone size: NA; D gene: NA; J gene: TRBJ2-3; V gene: TRBV5-4; CDR3 protein: CATFPGASTDTQYF; CDR3 DNA: TGTGCCACCTTCCCGGGGGCCAGCACAGATACGCAGTATTTT
clone size: NA; D gene: NA; J gene: TRBJ2-5; V gene: TRBV7-2; CDR3 protein: CASSPLLQLQETQYF; CDR3 DNA: TGTGCCAGCAGCCCGCTACTCCAACTACAAGAGACCCAGTACTTC
clone size: NA; D gene: NA; J gene: TRBJ2-1; V gene: TRBV18; CDR3 protein: CASSPPRSEQFF; CDR3 DNA: TGTGCCAGCTCACCACCGAGAAGTGAGCAGTTCTTC
clone size: NA; D gene: NA; J gene: TRBJ2-2; V gene: TRBV6-5; CDR3 protein: CASSLGRRTGELFF; CDR3 DNA: TGTGCCAGCAGTTTGGGGCGAAGAACCGGGGAGCTGTTTTTT
clone size: NA; D gene: NA; J gene: TRBJ2-5; V gene: TRBV9; CDR3 protein: CASSVVPGEETQYF; CDR3 DNA: TGTGCCAGCAGCGTAGTACCGGGGGAGGAGACCCAGTACTTC
clone size: NA; D gene: NA; J gene: TRBJ2-5; V gene: TRBV3-1/TRBV3-2; CDR3 protein: CASSQGTQGETQYF; CDR3 DNA: TGTGCCAGCAGCCAAGGCACCCAGGGCGAGACCCAGTACTTC
clone size: NA; D gene: NA; J gene: TRBJ1-2; V gene: TRBV7-2; CDR3 protein: CASSLSGGNYGYTF; CDR3 DNA: TGTGCCAGCAGCTTATCTGGGGGGAACTATGGCTACACCTTC
clone size: NA; D gene: NA; J gene: TRBJ1-1; V gene: TRBV27; CDR3 protein: CASSLDVGAEAFF; CDR3 DNA: TGTGCCAGCAGTTTGGACGTGGGGGCTGAAGCTTTCTTT
clone size: NA; D gene: NA; J gene: TRBJ2-2; V gene: TRBV3-1/TRBV3-2; CDR3 protein: CASSRAGDTGELFF; CDR3 DNA: TGTGCCAGCAGCCGGGCTGGGGATACCGGGGAGCTGTTTTTT
clone size: NA; D gene: NA; J gene: TRBJ1-5; V gene: TRBV28; CDR3 protein: CASSSDWGTSTGKRNQPQHF; CDR3 DNA: TGTGCCAGCAGTTCCGATTGGGGGACGAGTACAGGGAAAAGGAATCAGCCCCAGCATTTT
clone size: NA; D gene: NA; J gene: TRBJ2-1; V gene: TRBV20-1; CDR3 protein: CSAPRGEQFF; CDR3 DNA: TGCAGTGCCCCCCGCGGAGAGCAGTTCTTC
clone size: NA; D gene: NA; J gene: TRBJ1-6; V gene: TRBV12-3/TRBV12-4; CDR3 protein: CASSFRGPLHF; CDR3 DNA: TGTGCCAGCAGTTTCCGGGGGCCCCTCCACTTT